This T cell receptor beta chain was obtained from a study of radiation and T cells in renal cell carcinoma. Study in general: Nephrectomy followed 15 Gy stereotactic body radiation by 4 weeks. Findings and caveats of the study: In blood, top tumor clones expanded by 2 weeks, shrinking by 4.

Generated by immunoSEQ multiplex PCR, the TCRdb table keeps only in-frame clones and is missing some. This table has 120,000 to 150,000 clones, approximately 87% appearing once. V trimming: 4 bases; J trimming: 8 bases; junction bases outside the gene matches: 8. This CDR3 has 14 residues. Germline values: CDR1 SGDLS, CDR2 YYNGEE. In the case of this clone: Its antigen is currently unknown.

This sample's time point: baseline pretreatment blood. Treatment given: 15 Gy SBRT to primary tumor, nephrectomy 4 weeks later. Radiation-treated patients gave blood at baseline, week 2 and week 4. The patient's renal cell carcinoma had clear cell pathology. The source is a woman aged 50 to 65 with renal cell carcinoma. This chain links TRBV9 with TRBJ2-4; TRBD1 matches 8 bases. Specimen: blood, collected from a patient whose treatment included radiotherapy and nephrectomy. The chain's CDR3 is CASSPDRARDIQYF. For the CDR3, the DNA is TGTGCCAGCAGCCCGGACAGGGCGAGAGACATTCAGTACTTC.